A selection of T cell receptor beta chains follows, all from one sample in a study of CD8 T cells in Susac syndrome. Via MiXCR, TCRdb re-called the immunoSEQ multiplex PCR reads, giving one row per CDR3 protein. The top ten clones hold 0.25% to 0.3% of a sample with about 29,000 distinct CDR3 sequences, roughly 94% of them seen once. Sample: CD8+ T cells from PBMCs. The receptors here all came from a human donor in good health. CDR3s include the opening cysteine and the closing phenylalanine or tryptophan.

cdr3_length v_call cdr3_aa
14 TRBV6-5 CASSSGGWGQGYTF
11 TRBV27 CASSRQDEQFF
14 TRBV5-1 CASSYMTGGEKLFF
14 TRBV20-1 CSASLRATTYEQYF
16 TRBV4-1 CASSPRQGVREDRLFF
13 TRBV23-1 CASSQSFLDEQYF
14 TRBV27 CASSFVGRGNTQYF
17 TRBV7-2 CASSLVGAGTATYGYTF
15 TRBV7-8 CASSLAEGPSNEQFF
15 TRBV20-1 CSAMGPQTRADTQYF
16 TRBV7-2 CASSLVAGAVTDTQYF
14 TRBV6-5 CASNSGNPNYGYTF
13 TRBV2 CASIGDSTDTQYF
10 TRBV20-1 CSARRVEAFF
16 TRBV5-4 CASSLAGGRRDSPLHF
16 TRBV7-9 CASSSTPGGGNNEQFF
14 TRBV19 CASSISTLNEKLFF
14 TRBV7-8 CASSLRAMNTEAFF